The entry that follows covers one TCR beta chain sequence. Peripheral blood CD8+ and CD4+ T cells were profiled by TCR beta sequencing. TEMRA cells underwent FACS enrichment and CD8+ and CD4+ T cells underwent negative isolation. Germline V lookup: CDR1 SGHRS, CDR2 YFSETQ. The CDR3 extends over 16 amino acids. Trimming left V 3 bases short and J 1 base short, with 14 bases between. Reverse transcription of about 0.5 to 1 ug RNA was performed with random hexamers. The CDR3 of TCR beta was amplified by immunoSEQ multiplex PCR across 54 Vbeta and 13 Jbeta. TCRdb analysed the immunoSEQ multiplex PCR reads with MiXCR anew, one entry per CDR3 protein. The sample yields about 400,000 distinct CDR3 sequences, more than 80% seen once. This sample is part of a study of CD8 T cells in Susac syndrome.

The J gene is TRBJ1-5, the V gene TRBV5-1; D ambiguous. The sequence derives from a human donor with multiple sclerosis. The sample taken for sequencing was CD8+ T cells from PBMCs. This CDR3 is CASSSRTRLSNQPQHF. The CDR3 DNA follows: TGCGCCAGCAGCTCCCGGACCCGCTTGAGCAATCAGCCCCAGCATTTT.